Listed below are T cell receptor beta chains from one sample, sequenced in a study of molecular identifiers for immune sequencing clone quantification. TCRdb re-called the PCR reads with MiXCR, one entry per CDR3 protein. This table has approximately 550,000 distinct CDR3 sequences, about 25% appearing once. Material for sequencing was naive CD8+ T cells from blood, with Jurkat cell RNA spiked in. All receptors come from a human donor in good health. Some libraries in this study had Jurkat cell RNA spiked in. Both conserved end residues are part of each CDR3. A D gene is named only where the DNA matches it firmly. The size entry is marked missing in some rows and otherwise reads once, few, many or a size class.

size: few
length: 14
J: TRBJ2-1
D: NA
V: TRBV19
CDR3: CASSIDLVANEQFF
DNA: TGTGCCAGTAGTATAGATCTTGTTGCGAATGAGCAGTTCTTC

size: NA
length: 14
J: TRBJ2-6
D: NA
V: TRBV19
CDR3: CASSIAAGANVLTF
DNA: TGTGCCAGTAGTATAGCTGCTGGGGCCAACGTCCTGACTTTC

size: many
length: 15
J: TRBJ1-1
D: NA
V: TRBV7-9
CDR3: CASSTPTRRGTEAFF
DNA: TGTGCCAGCAGCACCCCGACACGACGGGGCACTGAAGCTTTCTTT

size: few
length: 16
J: TRBJ2-3
D: TRBD2
V: TRBV5-6
CDR3: CASSNGLAGITDTQYF
DNA: TGTGCCAGCAGCAACGGACTAGCGGGTATCACAGATACGCAGTATTTT

size: NA
length: 15
J: TRBJ2-1
D: TRBD2
V: TRBV9
CDR3: CASSVEGTSYNEQFF
DNA: TGTGCCAGCAGCGTAGAGGGGACTAGCTACAATGAGCAGTTCTTC

size: many
length: 12
J: TRBJ2-2
D: NA
V: TRBV12-3/TRBV12-4
CDR3: CASSFPAGELFF
DNA: TGTGCCAGCAGTTTTCCAGCCGGGGAGCTGTTTTTT

size: many
length: 15
J: TRBJ2-5
D: TRBD2
V: TRBV25-1
CDR3: CASSEIPSGEETQYF
DNA: TGTGCCAGCAGTGAAATACCTAGCGGAGAGGAGACCCAGTACTTC

size: NA
length: 15
J: TRBJ2-2
D: TRBD1
V: TRBV7-6
CDR3: CASGEGTGGTGELFF
DNA: TGTGCCAGCGGAGAAGGGACAGGGGGCACTGGGGAGCTGTTTTTT

size: few
length: 16
J: TRBJ1-6
D: NA
V: TRBV4-1
CDR3: CASSQNDRQLNSPLHF
DNA: TGCGCCAGCAGCCAAAACGACCGACAGCTTAATTCACCCCTCCACTTT

size: once
length: 17
J: TRBJ2-2
D: NA
V: TRBV4-1
CDR3: CASSQVFGTPNTGELFF
DNA: TGCGCCAGCAGCCAAGTTTTTGGGACACCGAACACCGGGGAGCTGTTTTTT

size: many
length: 16
J: TRBJ1-5
D: TRBD1
V: TRBV16
CDR3: CASSQGQELSNQPQHF
DNA: TGTGCCAGCAGCCAAGGACAGGAGCTTAGCAATCAGCCCCAGCATTTT

size: many
length: 13
J: TRBJ2-7
D: TRBD1
V: TRBV20-1
CDR3: CSAPQGVPYEQYF
DNA: TGCAGTGCTCCCCAGGGGGTCCCCTACGAGCAGTACTTC

size: NA
length: 15
J: TRBJ1-4
D: NA
V: TRBV3-1
CDR3: CASSQSWDGNEKLFF
DNA: TGTGCCAGCAGCCAATCGTGGGATGGTAATGAAAAACTGTTTTTT

size: NA
length: 15
J: TRBJ2-3
D: TRBD1
V: TRBV9
CDR3: CASTKTGASTDTQYF
DNA: TGTGCCAGCACAAAGACAGGGGCCTCCACAGATACGCAGTATTTT

size: many
length: 13
J: TRBJ2-3
D: NA
V: TRBV11-3
CDR3: CASSPPNEDTQYF
DNA: TGTGCCAGCAGCCCCCCAAACGAAGATACGCAGTATTTT

size: few
length: 16
J: TRBJ2-5
D: TRBD2
V: TRBV2
CDR3: CASSEESGGYQETQYF
DNA: TGTGCCAGCAGTGAAGAAAGCGGGGGGTACCAAGAGACCCAGTACTTC

size: many
length: 17
J: TRBJ1-1
D: TRBD1
V: TRBV9
CDR3: CASSVDRGLGMNTEAFF
DNA: TGTGCCAGCAGCGTCGACAGGGGCCTGGGAATGAACACTGAAGCTTTCTTT

size: few
length: 19
J: TRBJ1-2
D: NA
V: TRBV4-3
CDR3: CASSQDSTAGALANYGYTF
DNA: TGCGCCAGCAGCCAAGATTCCACCGCAGGGGCGCTAGCTAACTATGGCTACACCTTC

size: many
length: 18
J: TRBJ2-4
D: TRBD1
V: TRBV5-6
CDR3: CASSLNRGLGVAKNIQYF
DNA: TGTGCCAGCAGCTTGAACAGGGGGCTGGGGGTGGCCAAAAACATTCAGTACTTC

size: NA
length: 13
J: TRBJ1-5
D: NA
V: TRBV9
CDR3: CASGGEEGENQHF
DNA: TGTGCCAGCGGCGGGGAGGAAGGGGAAAACCAGCATTTT

size: NA
length: 18
J: TRBJ1-5
D: NA
V: TRBV27
CDR3: CASSSNPFSGAFGQPQHF
DNA: TGTGCCAGCAGTTCCAACCCATTTTCAGGGGCTTTCGGTCAGCCCCAGCATTTT

size: few
length: 15
J: TRBJ1-1
D: NA
V: TRBV7-9
CDR3: CASSLIQGMNTEAFF
DNA: TGTGCCAGCAGCTTAATTCAGGGAATGAACACTGAAGCTTTCTTT

size: NA
length: 16
J: TRBJ1-1
D: TRBD1
V: TRBV9
CDR3: CAGSVARDSTHTEAFF
DNA: TGTGCCGGCAGCGTCGCTCGGGACAGTACTCACACTGAAGCTTTCTTT

size: many
length: 15
J: TRBJ2-3
D: NA
V: TRBV12-3/TRBV12-4
CDR3: CASTRHLTSTDTQYF
DNA: TGTGCCAGTACGAGACACCTAACTAGCACAGATACGCAGTATTTT

size: many
length: 15
J: TRBJ2-3
D: NA
V: TRBV9
CDR3: CASNIGGTVTDTQYF
DNA: TGTGCCAGCAACATCGGCGGGACAGTGACAGATACGCAGTATTTT

size: few
length: 14
J: TRBJ2-1
D: NA
V: TRBV14
CDR3: CASSPGGGPGEQFF
DNA: TGTGCCAGCAGCCCTGGTGGGGGGCCGGGTGAGCAGTTCTTC

size: many
length: 13
J: TRBJ2-5
D: NA
V: TRBV2
CDR3: CASSEVGGETQYF
DNA: TGTGCCAGCAGTGAAGTTGGGGGCGAGACCCAGTACTTC

size: few
length: 17
J: TRBJ2-5
D: NA
V: TRBV21-1
CDR3: CASSKEPSGRTQETQYF
DNA: TGTGCCAGCAGCAAAGAGCCTAGCGGGAGGACACAAGAGACCCAGTACTTC

size: many
length: 15
J: TRBJ1-5
D: NA
V: TRBV6-2/TRBV6-3
CDR3: CASSVAAYSNQPQHF
DNA: TGTGCCAGCAGTGTCGCAGCTTATAGCAATCAGCCCCAGCATTTT

size: NA
length: 17
J: TRBJ2-7
D: NA
V: TRBV12-5
CDR3: CASGPSSSPRQTPEQYF
DNA: TGTGCTAGTGGCCCCAGTAGTAGCCCCCGACAGACACCTGAGCAGTACTTC

size: NA
length: 17
J: TRBJ1-5
D: TRBD1
V: TRBV5-6
CDR3: CASSLGQGELGNQPQHF
DNA: TGTGCCAGCAGCCTAGGACAGGGGGAGTTGGGCAATCAGCCCCAGCATTTT

size: few
length: 15
J: TRBJ1-4
D: NA
V: TRBV7-9
CDR3: CASSLVGGDNEKLFF
DNA: TGTGCCAGCAGCTTAGTGGGGGGAGATAATGAAAAACTGTTTTTT

size: NA
length: 16
J: TRBJ2-5
D: NA
V: TRBV3-1
CDR3: CASSLRPSPEVETQYF
DNA: TGTGCCAGCAGCCTCAGACCGAGCCCGGAGGTGGAGACCCAGTACTTC